A selection of T cell receptor beta chains follows, all from one sample in a study of blood T cell repertoires in COVID-19. TCRdb's copy holds only in-frame clones and misses some; the assay was immunoSEQ multiplex PCR. The sample has under 95,000 clones, around 86% seen once. The sequencing input was peripheral blood. All receptors come from a woman aged 70-85 years with acute or convalescent COVID-19. Each CDR3 is given with its conserved first and last residue. Fields, in order: clone size, V gene, CDR3 length, CDR3 protein. The size entry is marked missing in some rows and otherwise reads once, few, many or a size class.

>-|TRBV27|16
CASSLHGQGGTGELFF
>once|TRBV6-6|14
CASMGQGNNQPQHF
>-|TRBV19|15
CASSIDLARAETQYF
>-|TRBV18|16
CASSPRQLEGSTEAFF
>-|TRBV9|16
CASSADSGGATGELFF
>-|TRBV28|21
CASSLTHLRTGVSLSNQPQHF
>-|TRBV5-1|14
CASEGASGANVLTF
>-|TRBV2|13
CASSPDTDRPQHF
>once|TRBV9|15
CASTEGIGVDIEAFF
>-|TRBV9|14
CASSVGQGNTEAFF
>-|TRBV18|14
CASSVGLSGNTIYF
>-|TRBV6-1|16
CASSEMGTGNNSPLHF
>-|TRBV7-8|14
CASSPSSRASELFF
>-|TRBV19|13
CVSQATGGLEAFF
>-|TRBV19|13
CATQDTVAYEQYF
>once|TRBV14|15
CASSQVKGVNTEAFF
>-|TRBV30|14
CAWSVRQYNQPQHF
>-|TRBV6-5|12
CAATGTAGGYTF
>-|TRBV5-1|15
CASSSLGQLNQPQHF
>-|TRBV7-8|12
CASSFFSGRTFF